This T cell receptor (beta chain) was found in a study of cytomegalovirus exposure and HLA in healthy donors. Concerning this clone itself: Antigen unknown.

Study findings and constraints: Most observed TCR sequences were rare, whereas some public TCRs were detected in many donors.

The PCR used 60 Vbeta and 13 Jbeta primers. Here immunoSEQ multiplex PCR was the method, and the copy in TCRdb shows in-frame clones only, minus some. The sample has 60,000 to 85,000 clones, roughly 81% seen once. Sequencing used PBMCs. This TCR was recovered from a human donor in good health.

The CDR3 here is CASSLAPRGGGLTNEKLFF. The CDR3 DNA sequence: TGCGCCAGCAGCTTGGCCCCCAGGGGTGGTGGTTTGACTAATGAAAAACTGTTTTTT. J is TRBJ1-4 and V is TRBV5-1; TRBD1 might be the D (6 bases). V was trimmed by 0 bases and J by 2 bases, leaving 20 bases between them. CDR3 size: 19 residues. Per germline, CDR1 SGHRS and CDR2 YFSETQ.